This T cell receptor beta chain was identified in a study of CD8+ T cells in alopecia areata. Study context: Female C3H/HeJ mice aged roughly 6-10 weeks received skin from roughly 6-12-month-old C3H/HeJ donors with spontaneous alopecia.

After pooling, cutaneous lymph node cells were sorted with CD4, CD8alpha, NKG2D, NKG2ACE and other markers. Extraction of RNA preceded its reverse transcription into cDNA, which served as the sequencing template. The protocol was immunoSEQ multiplex PCR, while the TCRdb copy is restricted to in-frame clones and leaves out a portion. The record shows 200,000 to 300,000 clones for this sample, with no singletons present. The V gene's germline CDR1 is FNHDT and CDR2 SITEND (reference sequence). This CDR3 is 15 amino acids long. In its sample, this clone was seen a few times. Its antigen is undetermined. Any gene name here is a mouse gene name. The read stops 4 residues short of the end of the CDR3; the missing end is completed from the germline J gene. Other DNA sequences within the sample encode an identical CDR3. General study results and limits: Researchers report lesional scalp, most notably alopecia totalis/universalis, outstripped normal scalp in clonality.

The sample comprised CD4+ T cells sorted from a lymph node. This chain joins TRBV19 and TRBJ2-1; 9 nucleotides align to TRBD1. The origin of this receptor is a C3H/HeJ mouse with alopecia areata. The mice in this strain carry MHC haplotype H2-k. The CDR3 is CASSIPGQGRAEQFF. Incomplete CDR3 DNA: TGTGCCAGCAGTATCCCCGGACAGGGGCGGGCT.